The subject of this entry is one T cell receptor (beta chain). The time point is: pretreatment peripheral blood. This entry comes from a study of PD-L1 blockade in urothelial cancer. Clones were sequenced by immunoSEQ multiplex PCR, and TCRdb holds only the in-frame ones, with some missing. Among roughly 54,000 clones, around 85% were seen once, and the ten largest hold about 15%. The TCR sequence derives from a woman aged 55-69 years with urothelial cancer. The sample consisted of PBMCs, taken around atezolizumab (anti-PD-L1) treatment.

The CDR3, as DNA: TGTGCCAGCTCCGGGGACCAAGAGACCCAGTACTTC. It encodes CASSGDQETQYF. The chain combines TRBV18 with TRBJ2-5; possible D gene TRBD2, 5 bases. Between the trimmed V and J ends, which lost 6 bases and 0 bases, there was a span of 5 bases. The germline CDR1 and CDR2 sequences are KGHSH and LQKENI. This CDR3 is 12 amino acids long.